One sample yielded the 5 T cell receptor beta chains listed below, sequenced in a study of beta chain features in type 1 diabetes. What was sequenced were expressed TCRB transcripts, since all of the isolated RNA had been reverse transcribed. Libraries were prepared by immunoSEQ multiplex PCR; TCRdb keeps only in-frame clonotypes and omits some of them. The data contain under 450,000 clones, more than 11% of them singletons. The sequenced sample consisted of naive CD4+ T cells from blood. The source of these receptors is a man aged 30 to 39 in good health.

The chain joins TRBV9 to TRBJ1-2, with unresolved D. V was clipped by 0 bases and J by 7 bases, with 7 bases between them. The CDR3 totals 12 residues. Germline V gene lookup returns CDR1 SGDLS and CDR2 YYNGEE. CDR3 residues: CASSVAGSGYTF. The DNA of the CDR3 is TGTGCCAGCAGCGTAGCAGGTTCTGGCTACACCTTC. The variable domain in full, with the rest retrieved from reference TRBV9 and TRBJ1-2, is DSGVTQTPKHLITATGQRVTLRCSPRSGDLSVYWYQQSLDQGLQFLIQYYNGEERAKGNILERFSAQQFPDLHSELNLSSLELGDSALYFCASSVAGSGYTFGSGTRLTVV.

The chain recombines TRBV2 with TRBJ2-2; D uncertain. Trimming cost V 6 bases and J 1 base, with 9 bases left between them. CDR1 SNHLY and CDR2 FYNNEI come from the germline V gene. The length of the CDR3 is 14 residues. The CDR3 is CASSLQKNTGELFF. CDR3 sequence (DNA): TGTGCCAGCAGCTTACAAAAGAACACCGGGGAGCTGTTTTTT.

This clone was seen a handful of times. J is TRBJ2-7 and V is TRBV18, with D perhaps given as TRBD1 or TRBD2 (6 bases each). This CDR3 has 11 residues. V lost 4 bases and J lost 6, with 7 bases in between. Germline-derived CDR1 and CDR2 are KGHSH and LQKENI. The chain's CDR3 is CASSQGGEQYV. CDR3 nucleotides: TGTGCCAGCTCACAGGGGGGCGAGCAGTACGTC.

The V and J genes are TRBV29-1 and TRBJ2-1; weak D call: TRBD1 (6 bases). The CDR3 contains 15 residues. Germline V gene data show CDR1 as SQVTM and CDR2 as ANQGSEA. Deletions cut 0 bases from V and 1 base from J, with 10 bases between. The CDR3 is CSVEDLQGSYNEQFF. CDR3 bases: TGCAGCGTTGAAGATCTCCAGGGGTCCTACAATGAGCAGTTCTTC.

This chain links TRBV11-2 with TRBJ1-6; no clear D. Trimming removed 1 base from V and 7 bases from J, with 5 bases in between. CDR1 is SGHAT and CDR2 is FQNNGV in the germline V gene. CDR3 length equals 13 residues. The CDR3 here is CASSLVGNSPLHF. The CDR3 bases are TGTGCCAGCAGCTTAGTCGGGAATTCACCCCTCCACTTT.